These 11 T cell receptor beta chains originate from one sample sequenced in a study of CD8 T cells in Susac syndrome. Random hexamers served to reverse transcribe roughly 0.5 to 1 ug RNA. TCRdb re-called the immunoSEQ multiplex PCR reads through MiXCR, storing one row per CDR3 protein. The sample includes some 210,000 distinct CDR3 sequences, 94% of them seen just once. Sequences were obtained from CD4+ T cells from PBMCs. Every receptor here comes from a human donor with Susac syndrome.

The V gene is TRBV7-8, the J gene TRBJ1-4; no clear D. The CDR3 loop spans 14 amino acids. Germline CDR1 reads SGHVS; CDR2 reads FQNEAQ. V was clipped by 0 bases and J by 4 bases, with 6 bases between them. The CDR3 loop reads CASSLAGLNEKLFF. As DNA, the CDR3 is TGTGCCAGCAGCTTAGCCGGACTTAATGAAAAACTGTTTTTT. The variable domain in full, with the rest retrieved from reference TRBV7-8 and TRBJ1-4, is GAGVSQSPRYKVAKRGQDVALRCDPISGHVSLFWYQQALGQGPEFLTYFQNEAQLDKSGLPSDRFFAERPEGSVSTLKIQRTQQEDSAVYLCASSLAGLNEKLFFGSGTQLSVL.

This sequence joins TRBV12-3 or TRBV12-4 and TRBJ1-5; D is unclear. V was cut by 6 bases and J by 8 bases, with 14 bases left in between. There are 13 residues in the CDR3. CDR3 DNA sequence: TGTGCCAGCAGCTCAAGACAAGCCGAGCCCCAGCATTTT. Its protein is CASSSRQAEPQHF.

CDR3 region: CATSKAPDVRGVNEQFF. The CDR3 DNA sequence: TGTGCCACCAGCAAAGCCCCTGATGTCAGGGGTGTCAATGAGCAGTTCTTC. V is TRBV15 and J is TRBJ2-1; tentative D call: TRBD1 (6 bases). This CDR3 contains 17 residues. Germline V gene data show CDR1 as LNHNV and CDR2 as YYDKDF (reference sequence). The V end was cut by 4 bases, the J end by 6 bases, with 22 bases between.

This clonotype was seen only a few times. This rearrangement joins TRBV27 to TRBJ2-5, with 9 bases fitting TRBD1. This CDR3 region has 14 residues. V trimming: 3 bases; J trimming: 5 bases; junction bases outside the gene matches: 4. Germline CDR1 is MNHEY and CDR2 is SMNVEV (reference sequence). The CDR3 sequence is CASSLGTGRETQYF. For the CDR3, the DNA is TGTGCCAGCAGTTTGGGGACAGGGAGGGAGACCCAGTACTTC.

The rearrangement links TRBV20-1 to TRBJ2-5; perhaps TRBD2 as D (6 bases). Trimming pared 0 bases from V and 3 bases from J, leaving 8 bases between. The germline V gene has CDR1 DFQATT and CDR2 SNEGSKA (reference sequence). The CDR3 consists of 13 residues. For the CDR3, the DNA is TGCAGTGCTAGAGAAGGAGGGAAAGAGACCCAGTACTTC. Encoded protein: CSAREGGKETQYF.

V gene TRBV29-1 combines with J gene TRBJ2-1; no clear D gene. CDR3 size: 10 residues. Per the germline V gene, CDR1 is SQVTM and CDR2 is ANQGSEA. V was clipped by 4 bases and J by 9 bases, with 7 bases between them. This chain's CDR3 is CSVVLGEQFF. CDR3 nucleotides: TGCAGCGTTGTTCTTGGTGAGCAGTTCTTC.

This rearrangement joins TRBV12-3 or TRBV12-4 to TRBJ2-4; 11 nucleotides agree with TRBD2. Trimming took 5 bases from V and 9 from J; bases not matched to a gene: 9. The CDR3 length is 15 residues. In DNA form, the CDR3 reads TGTGCCAGCAGTCAGACTAGCGGGGCCGATGGCATTCAGTACTTC. Residues: CASSQTSGADGIQYF.

The V and J genes are TRBV20-1 and TRBJ2-5; D may match TRBD1 or TRBD2 (5 bases each). Trimming shortened V by 5 bases and J by 5 bases, and 18 bases separated the two germline ends. The CDR3 runs to 14 residues. Germline CDR1 reads DFQATT; CDR2 reads SNEGSKA (reference sequence). The CDR3 coding sequence is TGCAGTGCTCCGCCCTCCGGGGCTGGGGAGACCCAGTACTTC. It encodes CSAPPSGAGETQYF.

The J gene is TRBJ2-7, the V gene TRBV29-1; 11 nucleotides agree with TRBD1. Germline V gene sequence: CDR1 SQVTM, CDR2 ANQGSEA. The ends lost 4 bases at V and 6 bases at J; junction bases unmatched: 2. This CDR3 comprises 12 residues. The CDR3 coding sequence is TGCAGCGTTGGGACAGGGGGCACCGAGCAGTACTTC. Translation gives CSVGTGGTEQYF.

The genes are TRBV7-6 and TRBJ1-5; 7 nucleotides match TRBD1. CDR3 length equals 15 residues. V shed 5 bases, J shed 2 bases, and the junction held 6 bases outside the gene matches. Per the germline V gene, CDR1 is SGHVS and CDR2 is FNYEAQ. DNA of the CDR3: TGTGCCAGCAGCAGGGGACAGCGGGGCAATCAGCCCCAGCATTTT. Its translation is CASSRGQRGNQPQHF.

This rearrangement joins TRBV9 to TRBJ1-2, with D unclear. With 0 bases removed from V and 3 bases from J, the gap between germline ends came to 3 bases. This CDR3 contains 12 residues. Germline lookup yields CDR1 SGDLS and CDR2 YYNGEE. The CDR3 DNA reads TGTGCCAGCAGCGTAGATGACTATGGCTACACCTTC. This sequence encodes CASSVDDYGYTF.